This T cell receptor (beta chain) was found in a study of multiple sclerosis patients with progressive multifocal leukoencephalopathy (dated by TCRdb to between 2019 and 2020). Describing the broader study: Peripheral T and B cells were examined in MS patients who developed PML (4 under natalizumab, 1 after alemtuzumab) and in treated patients who did not develop PML. From before therapy, through 6 and 12 months, up to PML onset, two natalizumab-treated patients who later developed PML were tracked longitudinally. The goal was to find JC virus-specific or public T-cell expansions that arose at the time of PML onset. What the research found in general, with its limitations: At the time PML developed, no common TRBV or TRBJ gene usage or preferential TRBV-TRBJ pairings were detected. Only peripheral blood was analyzed, although cerebrospinal fluid or brain lymphocytes might be more informative for natalizumab-associated PML. Because the cohort was small and descriptive, it remained unclear whether the findings reflect JC virus infection or general immunocompromise. TRB clones above 0.5% frequency appeared only in PML patients, but expanded clones at PML onset were already present before and during natalizumab therapy. In most PML patients, lower normalized Shannon entropy suggested less diverse TRB repertoires, while the natalizumab-treated controls had values close to 1.

The V end loses 5 bases and the J end loses 7 bases, and a stretch of 9 bases separates them. Reading the germline V gene gives CDR1 SGHTA and CDR2 FQGTGA. Inclusive of the bounding cysteine and phenylalanine, the CDR3 is 12 residues long. Left in the record is the CDR3 DNA by itself, 36 bases read in frame from the first base. The label giving this sample's time point can be read as: time of PML onset. The sample's treatment or condition, from its label and the paper: on natalizumab therapy at sampling. Diagnosis of PML relied on clinical and MRI findings, with confirmation coming from detection of JC virus DNA in cerebrospinal fluid. In the natalizumab-treated patients, PML developed after between about 16 and 56 months of natalizumab therapy. All listed patients had previously received interferon beta, and all PML patients were female. Blood samples at T3 were obtained at the time of PML onset. Ficoll-Hypaque density gradient centrifugation was used to isolate peripheral blood mononuclear cells.

Regarding this clone: Which antigen it targets is not known. No per-base quality is available; no much larger clone lies one base away.

Using the immunoSEQ two-step multiplex PCR at survey-level depth, TRB CDR3 regions were amplified from genomic DNA. Synthetic inline TR CDR3 controls covering all V-J pairings were spiked into each PCR so that template counts could be estimated and amplification bias removed. Reads went through processing to reduce amplification and sequencing bias, and quantification was done against synthetic TR CDR3 analogs. Per the original workflow: Raw data were processed in ImmunoSEQ Analyzer, removing out-of-frame sequences and CDR3s with stop codons, and genes were named by IMGT nomenclature. Normalized Shannon entropy, defined as 1 minus Pielou's evenness, was used to summarize repertoire diversity. TRB sequences were treated as identical only when sharing V gene, J gene and CDR3. Public PML clonotypes were CDR3s found in two or more PML-onset samples but not found earlier, in controls, or in public databases. Positional CDR3 amino acid composition was analyzed in Skylign with the observed count method. TCRdb took over this immuneACCESS table, retaining in-frame rearrangements with V and J assigned. Such tables are incomplete; in checked studies, under half of the missing clones stem from an unresolved V gene, and the remainder is unexplained. The V and J calls and the clone size are those of that table, but D and trimming were determined from the DNA. In all, the sample holds approximately 30,000 clones, and 87% of those were seen once. 5.7% of the sample is in the top ten clones.

This chain joins TRBV7-3 to TRBJ2-1, with the D gene call left open. The source of this sequence is a woman aged 40 to 55 with progressive multifocal leukoencephalopathy. The sample consisted of PBMCs, taken from a patient treated with natalizumab. The nucleotide sequence reads as follows: TGTGCCAGCAGCCCAGGTGGGAATGAGCAGTTCTTC. This yields the protein CASSPGGNEQFF.